The 5 T cell receptor beta chains given below trace back to one sample, sequenced in a study of blood T cells in healthy people across ages. Alongside a J-beta primer mix, a sample-barcoded 5' primer served in a second PCR lasting about 7 to 11 cycles. One entry per CDR3 protein, called by TCRdb with MiXCR from the 5' RACE reads. The sample has approximately 900,000 distinct CDR3 sequences; under 50% are singletons. The specimen sequenced was blood. The receptors come from a young man in good health.

This clonotype was counted a few times. The chain joins TRBV6-2 or TRBV6-3 to TRBJ2-2, with unresolved D. CDR3 length: 16 residues. Germline CDR1 is MNHEY and CDR2 is SVGEGT. The V gene lost 2 bases and the J gene lost 0 bases, with 10 bases spanning the gap. This chain's CDR3 is CASSYGPAPNTGELFF. For the CDR3, the DNA is TGTGCCAGCAGTTACGGCCCAGCGCCGAACACCGGGGAGCTGTTTTTT.

Here the CDR3 reads CASSLKGMGNHRNTEAFF. The CDR3, as DNA: TGTGCCAGCAGCCTCAAGGGGATGGGTAACCACCGAAACACTGAAGCTTTCTTT. The rearrangement joins TRBV3-1 to TRBJ1-1; weak D call: TRBD1 (5 bases). This CDR3 region has 18 residues. Trimming removed 4 bases at V and 2 bases at J, with 23 bases between. CDR1 LGHDT and CDR2 YNNKEL come from the germline V gene (reference sequence).

The chain is built from TRBV7-3 and TRBJ2-3; D possibly corresponds to TRBD2 (5 bases). Germline assignment: CDR1 SGHTA and CDR2 FQGTGA. V was shortened by 3 bases and J by 3 bases, with 16 bases between the two germline ends. CDR3 length: 16 residues. The CDR3 spells CASSFYRTGRTDTQYF. In DNA form, the CDR3 reads TGTGCCAGCAGCTTTTATAGGACTGGTCGGACAGATACGCAGTATTTT. The variable domain in full, completed from reference TRBV7-3 and TRBJ2-3, reads GAGVSQTPSNKVTEKGKYVELRCDPISGHTALYWYRQSLGQGPEFLIYFQGTGAADDSGLPNDRFFAVRPEGSVSTLKIQRTERGDSAVYLCASSFYRTGRTDTQYFGPGTRLTVL.

This clonotype was counted only a few times. The chain joins TRBV3-1 to TRBJ1-1; TRBD1 aligns across 8 bases. V trimming: 1 base; J trimming: 4 bases; junction bases outside the gene matches: 8. CDR3 length: 16 residues. Germline CDR1 is LGHDT and CDR2 is YNNKEL (reference sequence). The CDR3 sequence: CASSQVGRGRGTEAFF. The CDR3 DNA sequence: TGTGCCAGCAGCCAAGTCGGCAGGGGGCGAGGCACTGAAGCTTTCTTT.

This clonotype was observed a few times. This chain uses TRBV3-1 with TRBJ2-3; no firm D call. Trimming shortened V by 1 base and J by 0 bases, and 5 bases separated the two germline ends. The germline CDR1 and CDR2 sequences are LGHDT and YNNKEL (reference sequence). The CDR3 length is 14 residues. The CDR3 DNA is TGTGCCAGCAGCCAAGGAATCAGCACAGATACGCAGTATTTT. Protein product: CASSQGISTDTQYF.